Below, 12 T cell receptor beta chains from the same sample are listed, as sequenced in a study of blood T cell repertoires in COVID-19. TCRdb's table, derived via immunoSEQ multiplex PCR, lists solely in-frame clones and lacks some. The sample includes some 280,000 clones, around 81% of them seen just once. The sample comprised peripheral blood. The receptors stem from a woman aged 50 to 60 with active or convalescent COVID-19.

This chain joins TRBV15 and TRBJ2-1; tentative D call: TRBD2 (6 bases). There are 15 residues in the CDR3. CDR1 is LNHNV and CDR2 is YYDKDF in the germline V gene (reference sequence). V gave up 1 base and J gave up 7 bases, with 14 bases separating them. CDR3 sequence reads: CATSRARPLANEQFF. The CDR3 DNA follows: TGTGCCACCAGCAGAGCCCGGCCCCTAGCGAATGAGCAGTTCTTC.

This chain links TRBV19 with TRBJ1-1; no reliable D call. The germline V gene has CDR1 LNHDA and CDR2 SQIVND (reference sequence). The length of the CDR3 is 12 residues. Trimming stripped 5 bases from V and 0 bases from J, with 4 bases between. CDR3 in amino acids: CASSHVNTEAFF. The CDR3, as DNA: TGTGCCAGTAGTCATGTGAACACTGAAGCTTTCTTT.

This sequence joins TRBV19 and TRBJ2-1; D possibly corresponds to TRBD2 (5 bases). Germline CDR1 and CDR2: LNHDA and SQIVND (reference sequence). The CDR3 contains 15 residues. V dropped 4 bases and J dropped 0 bases, with 10 bases sitting between them. Here the CDR3 reads CASSKAVVSYNEQFF. CDR3 nucleotides: TGTGCCAGTAGTAAAGCGGTAGTCTCCTACAATGAGCAGTTCTTC.

The gene calls are TRBV7-8 and TRBJ1-1, with no clear D. V gave up 1 base and J gave up 5 bases, with 8 bases separating them. The CDR3 is 13 amino acids. From germline, CDR1 is SGHVS and CDR2 FQNEAQ. The DNA of the CDR3 is TGTGCCAGCAGCTTAGGCAGGAGGACTGAAGCTTTCTTT. It is translated as CASSLGRRTEAFF. The full variable domain, with the rest looked up from reference TRBV7-8 and TRBJ1-1, is GAGVSQSPRYKVAKRGQDVALRCDPISGHVSLFWYQQALGQGPEFLTYFQNEAQLDKSGLPSDRFFAERPEGSVSTLKIQRTQQEDSAVYLCASSLGRRTEAFFGQGTRLTVV.

The chain couples TRBV27 to TRBJ2-2, with a weak D call TRBD1 (5 bases). Germline-derived CDR1 and CDR2 are MNHEY and SMNVEV (reference sequence). The CDR3 totals 17 residues. V was pared by 4 bases and J by 7 bases, with 22 bases between. The CDR3 spells CASSSMLGPTVHGELFF. The CDR3 bases are TGTGCCAGCAGTTCCATGTTGGGGCCTACTGTTCACGGGGAGCTGTTTTTT.

The rearrangement links TRBV30 to TRBJ2-7; D is uncertain. V shed 2 bases and J shed 2 bases, with 13 bases lying between them. There are 14 residues in the CDR3. The germline V gene encodes CDR1 GTSNPN and CDR2 SVGIG (reference sequence). CDR3 loop: CAWSLTPTTYEQYF. The CDR3 DNA is TGTGCCTGGAGTTTAACTCCTACTACCTACGAGCAGTACTTC.

As DNA, the CDR3 is TGTGCCAGCAGTCCCAACCCAGCGGGAGGGGGGACAGATACGCAGTATTTT. Translating it yields CASSPNPAGGGTDTQYF. The chain carries TRBV6-6 and TRBJ2-3; 10 positions agree with TRBD2. The CDR3 has 17 amino acids. With V trimmed by 5 bases and J by 3 bases, 11 bases remained unmatched. Germline V lookup: CDR1 MNHNY, CDR2 SVGAGI (reference sequence).

The chain links TRBV29-1 to TRBJ2-1, with TRBD1 as a possible D gene (6 bases). Trimming left V 5 bases short and J 4 bases short, with 9 bases between. The length of the CDR3 is 12 residues. The germline CDR1 and CDR2 sequences are SQVTM and ANQGSEA. CDR3 DNA sequence: TGCAGCGTTTCCACAGGGTACAATGAGCAGTTCTTC. This encodes CSVSTGYNEQFF.

V and J are TRBV5-1 and TRBJ2-5; a possible D gene is TRBD2 (6 bases). V lost 5 bases, J lost 3 bases, and 11 bases lay in between. CDR1 is SGHRS, CDR2 YFSETQ, per germline. The CDR3 sequence is 13 residues long. CDR3 in amino acids: CASRGGSKETQYF. CDR3 nucleotide sequence: TGCGCCAGCAGGGGGGGTTCCAAAGAGACCCAGTACTTC.

This chain uses TRBV5-4 with TRBJ1-2, with D perhaps matching TRBD1 (5 bases). Trimming shortened V by 6 bases and J by 8 bases, and 17 bases separated the two germline ends. This CDR3 contains 13 residues. Germline CDR1 and CDR2: SGHNT and YYREEE (reference sequence). CDR3 sequence: CASIRAGAGGYTF. Written as DNA, the CDR3 is TGTGCCAGCATCCGGGCTGGGGCCGGCGGCTACACCTTC.

The chain couples TRBV6-1 to TRBJ1-3, with D perhaps TRBD1 (5 bases). CDR3 length equals 17 residues. The germline gives CDR1 MNHNS, CDR2 SASEGT. V lost 2 bases and J lost 0, with 14 bases in between. DNA for the CDR3: TGTGCCAGCAGTGAAAGTAACAGGAGATACTCTGGAAACACCATATATTTT. Translation gives CASSESNRRYSGNTIYF.

V is TRBV6-6 and J is TRBJ1-2, with 7 bases that match TRBD1. V shed 0 bases, J shed 2 bases, and the junction held 3 bases outside the gene matches. This CDR3 comprises 15 residues. Germline V CDR1 and CDR2: MNHNY, SVGAGI (reference sequence). Written as DNA, the CDR3 is TGTGCCAGCAGTTACTCGAGACAGGGCAACTATGGCTACACCTTC. Translation: CASSYSRQGNYGYTF.